The entry below gives a single T cell receptor (beta chain) sequence along with its context. The data stem from a study of blood T cell repertoires in COVID-19. Study-level background: Acute and convalescent COVID-19 samples came from the United States, Italy and Spain.

Using immunoSEQ multiplex PCR, the repertoire was profiled, and TCRdb retains in-frame clones only, with some absent. Of 150,000 to 200,000 clones listed, 80% to 95% were seen once; the top ten hold around 2%. The CDR3 sequence is 13 residues long. V shed 7 bases, J shed 5 bases, and the junction held 5 bases outside the gene matches. J is TRBJ2-1 and V is TRBV12-3 or TRBV12-4, with 7 bases aligning to TRBD2. Sequenced input: peripheral blood. The origin of this receptor is a woman aged 55-69 years with COVID-19, enrolled during active disease. The CDR3: CASNRGVDNEQFF. The CDR3 DNA sequence: TGTGCCAGCAATCGGGGGGTCGACAATGAGCAGTTCTTC.